The rows below give T cell receptor beta chains drawn from one sample of a study of beta chain features in type 1 diabetes. The assay was immunoSEQ multiplex PCR, and TCRdb's table has in-frame clones only and misses some. The data hold around 430,000 clones, with about 30% observed a single time. Material: naive CD4+ T cells from blood. Receptors originate from a man aged 18 to 30 in good health. CDR3s include the opening cysteine and the closing phenylalanine or tryptophan. A D gene is named only where the DNA matches it firmly. Clone size is given for some rows only: seen once, a few or many times, or a class if the clone is expanded.

cdr3_nt: TGTGCCAGTAGTATAGAGGCAGGTCCCTACGAGCAGTACTTC
cdr3_aa: CASSIEAGPYEQYF
v_call: TRBV19
d_call: NA
j_call: TRBJ2-7
clone_size: NA

cdr3_nt: TGTGCCAGCTCACCACCGGGACTAGCGAGAACCTACGAGCAGTACTTC
cdr3_aa: CASSPPGLARTYEQYF
v_call: TRBV18
d_call: TRBD2
j_call: TRBJ2-7
clone_size: NA

cdr3_nt: TGCAGCGTTGAAATTGGCAAGGGGCAGTACTTC
cdr3_aa: CSVEIGKGQYF
v_call: TRBV29-1
d_call: NA
j_call: TRBJ2-7
clone_size: few

cdr3_nt: TGTGCCAGCAGCCAGGACCGTGGGGAGACCCAGTACTTC
cdr3_aa: CASSQDRGETQYF
v_call: TRBV7-7
d_call: NA
j_call: TRBJ2-5
clone_size: NA

cdr3_nt: TGTGCCAGCAGCGGAGCCGGGGAGGGAAAACTGTTTTTT
cdr3_aa: CASSGAGEGKLFF
v_call: TRBV11-2
d_call: NA
j_call: TRBJ1-4
clone_size: few

cdr3_nt: TGTGCCAGCACCCCATCCGGTAGCGGAGGGGAGACCCAGTACTTC
cdr3_aa: CASTPSGSGGETQYF
v_call: TRBV4-2
d_call: NA
j_call: TRBJ2-5
clone_size: NA

cdr3_nt: TGTGCCTGGAGTGTTTGGGACTCTGGTGGAGACATTCAGTACTTC
cdr3_aa: CAWSVWDSGGDIQYF
v_call: TRBV30
d_call: NA
j_call: TRBJ2-4
clone_size: NA

cdr3_nt: TGTGCCAGCAGCCAAGCAGAGACCCAGTACTTC
cdr3_aa: CASSQAETQYF
v_call: TRBV14
d_call: NA
j_call: TRBJ2-5
clone_size: few

cdr3_nt: TGTGCCAGCAGCCCCGGGACAGATACGCAGTATTTT
cdr3_aa: CASSPGTDTQYF
v_call: TRBV7-3
d_call: NA
j_call: TRBJ2-3
clone_size: NA

cdr3_nt: TGTGCCAGCAGCGTAGGAGATCCCGATGAGCAGTTCTTC
cdr3_aa: CASSVGDPDEQFF
v_call: TRBV9
d_call: NA
j_call: TRBJ2-1
clone_size: NA

cdr3_nt: TGTGCCAGTAGTCTGTGGGGCTCGGCCAAAAACATTCAGTACTTC
cdr3_aa: CASSLWGSAKNIQYF
v_call: TRBV19
d_call: NA
j_call: TRBJ2-4
clone_size: NA

cdr3_nt: TGTGCCAGCAGTGAAGAGAGGTACAATGAGCAGTTCTTC
cdr3_aa: CASSEERYNEQFF
v_call: TRBV2
d_call: NA
j_call: TRBJ2-1
clone_size: few

cdr3_nt: TGTGCCAGCTCACGGGACTTGCGGGAGACCCAGTACTTC
cdr3_aa: CASSRDLRETQYF
v_call: TRBV18
d_call: NA
j_call: TRBJ2-5
clone_size: NA

cdr3_nt: TGTGCCAGCAGTCCCACCGGGACTACCCTCTACGAGCAGTACTTC
cdr3_aa: CASSPTGTTLYEQYF
v_call: TRBV9
d_call: TRBD2
j_call: TRBJ2-7
clone_size: NA

cdr3_nt: TGTGCCTGGAGTTCGGGGGCGGACACTGAAGCTTTCTTT
cdr3_aa: CAWSSGADTEAFF
v_call: TRBV30
d_call: NA
j_call: TRBJ1-1
clone_size: NA

cdr3_nt: TGTGCCAGCAGGACAGGGGGCGCGGCTGGGGCCAACGTCCTGACTTTC
cdr3_aa: CASRTGGAAGANVLTF
v_call: TRBV27
d_call: TRBD1
j_call: TRBJ2-6
clone_size: NA

cdr3_nt: TGTGCCAGCAGTTTGACAGGGGGTAACGGGCTATGGCAGTATTTT
cdr3_aa: CASSLTGGNGLWQYF
v_call: TRBV27
d_call: TRBD1
j_call: TRBJ2-3
clone_size: few

cdr3_nt: TGTGCCAGCAGCGTAACGCCTTACCAAGAGACCCAGTACTTC
cdr3_aa: CASSVTPYQETQYF
v_call: TRBV9
d_call: NA
j_call: TRBJ2-5
clone_size: NA

cdr3_nt: TGTGCCAGCAGCACAGACAGGGGGGAGACCCAGTACTTC
cdr3_aa: CASSTDRGETQYF
v_call: TRBV9
d_call: TRBD1
j_call: TRBJ2-5
clone_size: NA

cdr3_nt: TGTGCCATCAGTGCGGGGGCTGGGGCCAACGTCCTGACTTTC
cdr3_aa: CAISAGAGANVLTF
v_call: TRBV10-3
d_call: NA
j_call: TRBJ2-6
clone_size: NA

cdr3_nt: TGTGCCAGCAGCCATCCCCCCCATAGCGGGTACAATGAGCAGTTCTTC
cdr3_aa: CASSHPPHSGYNEQFF
v_call: TRBV14
d_call: TRBD2
j_call: TRBJ2-1
clone_size: few

cdr3_nt: TGTGCCAGCAGCCTCCGACAGGCCACTAATGAAAAACTGTTTTTT
cdr3_aa: CASSLRQATNEKLFF
v_call: TRBV14
d_call: NA
j_call: TRBJ1-4
clone_size: NA

cdr3_nt: TGTGCCAGCAGTTCACAGGGGGCGGGCTATGGCTACACCTTC
cdr3_aa: CASSSQGAGYGYTF
v_call: TRBV28
d_call: TRBD1
j_call: TRBJ1-2
clone_size: NA

cdr3_nt: TGTGCCAGCAGCCTCGGGACGAGCCTAATGAACTATGGCTACACCTTC
cdr3_aa: CASSLGTSLMNYGYTF
v_call: TRBV9
d_call: NA
j_call: TRBJ1-2
clone_size: few

cdr3_nt: TGTGCCAGCAGCTCCGGGACCCCGGGGACTGAAGCTTTCTTT
cdr3_aa: CASSSGTPGTEAFF
v_call: TRBV9
d_call: NA
j_call: TRBJ1-1
clone_size: NA

cdr3_nt: TGTGCCACCAGCAGAGACACAGGGGCGGACGAGCAGTACTTC
cdr3_aa: CATSRDTGADEQYF
v_call: TRBV15
d_call: TRBD1
j_call: TRBJ2-7
clone_size: NA

cdr3_nt: TGTGCCATCAGTGAGTCCGCCTACGAGCAGTACTTC
cdr3_aa: CAISESAYEQYF
v_call: TRBV10-3
d_call: NA
j_call: TRBJ2-7
clone_size: NA

cdr3_nt: TGCAGCGTTGTGACAGGGCCGGAGCAGTTCTTC
cdr3_aa: CSVVTGPEQFF
v_call: TRBV29-1
d_call: TRBD1
j_call: TRBJ2-1
clone_size: few

cdr3_nt: TGTGCCAGCACCGAGCAGGGGGGCGGGGAGCAGTTCTTC
cdr3_aa: CASTEQGGGEQFF
v_call: TRBV2
d_call: NA
j_call: TRBJ2-1
clone_size: NA

cdr3_nt: TGCGCCAGCAGCTTGGAAGGCACCGGGGAGCTGTTTTTT
cdr3_aa: CASSLEGTGELFF
v_call: TRBV5-1
d_call: NA
j_call: TRBJ2-2
clone_size: NA

cdr3_nt: TGCAGCGTGAATAGGGGAATGGAGACCCAGTACTTC
cdr3_aa: CSVNRGMETQYF
v_call: TRBV29-1
d_call: NA
j_call: TRBJ2-5
clone_size: NA

cdr3_nt: TGTGCCAGTTCCCAAGGATCCGAGCAGTACTTC
cdr3_aa: CASSQGSEQYF
v_call: TRBV6-5
d_call: NA
j_call: TRBJ2-7
clone_size: NA

cdr3_nt: TGCAGCGGGACGGGACTAGCGGGAGTAGACGAGCAGTACTTC
cdr3_aa: CSGTGLAGVDEQYF
v_call: TRBV29-1
d_call: TRBD2
j_call: TRBJ2-7
clone_size: NA

cdr3_nt: TGTGCCAGCAGAGATTTAGCGGGAGGGCGATGGGATACGCAGTATTTT
cdr3_aa: CASRDLAGGRWDTQYF
v_call: TRBV7-2
d_call: TRBD2
j_call: TRBJ2-3
clone_size: NA

cdr3_nt: TGTGCCAGCAGGCTACAGGGGGCGGACGAGCAGTACTTC
cdr3_aa: CASRLQGADEQYF
v_call: TRBV6-6
d_call: TRBD1
j_call: TRBJ2-7
clone_size: few

cdr3_nt: TGTGCCAGCAGCTCAGACTCACCCTCCTACAATGAGCAGTTCTTC
cdr3_aa: CASSSDSPSYNEQFF
v_call: TRBV9
d_call: NA
j_call: TRBJ2-1
clone_size: NA

cdr3_nt: TGTGCCAGCAGCCCGGACGGGAGCTACACCTTC
cdr3_aa: CASSPDGSYTF
v_call: TRBV7-2
d_call: NA
j_call: TRBJ1-2
clone_size: NA

cdr3_nt: TGCAGCGTTGATTTCTATGAGCAGTTCTTC
cdr3_aa: CSVDFYEQFF
v_call: TRBV29-1
d_call: NA
j_call: TRBJ2-1
clone_size: NA

cdr3_nt: TGCAGTGCTCGCTTGACAGATACGCAGTATTTT
cdr3_aa: CSARLTDTQYF
v_call: TRBV20-1
d_call: NA
j_call: TRBJ2-3
clone_size: NA

cdr3_nt: TGTGCCAGCAGAGTCCCGGGGACGGACACCGGGGAGCTGTTTTTT
cdr3_aa: CASRVPGTDTGELFF
v_call: TRBV7-6
d_call: NA
j_call: TRBJ2-2
clone_size: NA

cdr3_nt: TGCAGCGTTCGGGGAAGGTTGTACAATGAGCAGTTCTTC
cdr3_aa: CSVRGRLYNEQFF
v_call: TRBV29-1
d_call: NA
j_call: TRBJ2-1
clone_size: NA

cdr3_nt: TGCGCCAGCGGAACAGGGAACTACGAGCAGTACTTC
cdr3_aa: CASGTGNYEQYF
v_call: TRBV5-1
d_call: NA
j_call: TRBJ2-7
clone_size: NA

cdr3_nt: TGTGCCAGCAGCGACAGGGGGCGAGAGACCCAGTACTTC
cdr3_aa: CASSDRGRETQYF
v_call: TRBV2
d_call: TRBD1
j_call: TRBJ2-5
clone_size: NA

cdr3_nt: TGTGCCAGCAGCGTAGACGACGGGAGATACAATGAGCAGTTCTTC
cdr3_aa: CASSVDDGRYNEQFF
v_call: TRBV9
d_call: NA
j_call: TRBJ2-1
clone_size: NA

cdr3_nt: TGTGCCTGGAGCCCCACGGGGGTCAGCGGGAGTCGGAATGAGCAGTTCTTC
cdr3_aa: CAWSPTGVSGSRNEQFF
v_call: TRBV30
d_call: TRBD2
j_call: TRBJ2-1
clone_size: NA

cdr3_nt: TGTGCCAGCAGCCCTACGGCCAGCGGGAGCTCTGGGGCCAACGTCCTGACTTTC
cdr3_aa: CASSPTASGSSGANVLTF
v_call: TRBV9
d_call: TRBD2
j_call: TRBJ2-6
clone_size: few

cdr3_nt: TGCGCCAGCAGCATCCTTGTGGGGGAAGAGACCCAGTACTTC
cdr3_aa: CASSILVGEETQYF
v_call: TRBV5-1
d_call: NA
j_call: TRBJ2-5
clone_size: NA

cdr3_nt: TGTGCCAGCAGTCCTAGAACGTACAATGAGCAGTTCTTC
cdr3_aa: CASSPRTYNEQFF
v_call: TRBV27
d_call: NA
j_call: TRBJ2-1
clone_size: few

cdr3_nt: TGTGCCTGGAGTGTCGGGACAGGGAATCAGCCCCAGCATTTT
cdr3_aa: CAWSVGTGNQPQHF
v_call: TRBV30
d_call: TRBD1
j_call: TRBJ1-5
clone_size: NA

cdr3_nt: TGTGCCAGCAGTTTCCTCCTACCTAGGGTCTCCTACGAGCAGTACTTC
cdr3_aa: CASSFLLPRVSYEQYF
v_call: TRBV13
d_call: NA
j_call: TRBJ2-7
clone_size: few

cdr3_nt: TGCGCCAGCAGCCAAGCCCCGCGTGGGGCAGGGGATAACGAGCAGTACTTC
cdr3_aa: CASSQAPRGAGDNEQYF
v_call: TRBV4-1
d_call: NA
j_call: TRBJ2-7
clone_size: few

cdr3_nt: TGTGCCAGTAGTCTACTAGCGGGAGGCCCTGAGGCCTACAATGAGCAGTTCTTC
cdr3_aa: CASSLLAGGPEAYNEQFF
v_call: TRBV19
d_call: TRBD2
j_call: TRBJ2-1
clone_size: NA

cdr3_nt: TGCGCCAGCAGCTTGGATCAGGTCACTGAAGCTTTCTTT
cdr3_aa: CASSLDQVTEAFF
v_call: TRBV5-1
d_call: NA
j_call: TRBJ1-1
clone_size: NA